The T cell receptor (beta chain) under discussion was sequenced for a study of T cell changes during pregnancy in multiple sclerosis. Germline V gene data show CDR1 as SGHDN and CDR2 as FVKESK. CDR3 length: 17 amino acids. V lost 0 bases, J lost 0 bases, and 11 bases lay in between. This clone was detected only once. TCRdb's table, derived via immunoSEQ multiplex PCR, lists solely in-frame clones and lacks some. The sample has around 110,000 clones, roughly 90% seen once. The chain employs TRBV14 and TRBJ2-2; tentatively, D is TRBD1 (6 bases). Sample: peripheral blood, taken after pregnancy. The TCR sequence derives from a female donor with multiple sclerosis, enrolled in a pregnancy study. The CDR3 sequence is CASSQDQYRANTGELFF. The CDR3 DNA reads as TGTGCCAGCAGCCAAGATCAGTACAGGGCGAACACCGGGGAGCTGTTTTTT. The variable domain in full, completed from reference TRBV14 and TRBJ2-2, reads EAGVTQFPSHSVIEKGQTVTLRCDPISGHDNLYWYRRVMGKEIKFLLHFVKESKQDESGMPNNRFLAERTGGTYSTLKVQPAELEDSGVYFCASSQDQYRANTGELFFGEGSRLTVL.